This is a list of T cell receptor beta chains from one sample in a study of beta chain features in type 1 diabetes. Assay: immunoSEQ multiplex PCR; the TCRdb copy retains only in-frame clones and omits some. There are some 270,000 clones in the sample; 9.5% to 13% occur only once, and about 0.018% lies in the top ten. The specimen was naive CD4+ T cells from blood. The receptor source for this set is a man younger than 40 with type 1 diabetes. Each CDR3 is given with its conserved first and last residue. Fields, in order: J gene, V gene, clone size, D gene, CDR3 DNA, CDR3 protein. A D gene is named only where the DNA matches it firmly. Clone sizes are given selectively: once, few, many, or a class where the clone is expanded.

TRBJ2-1 | TRBV5-4 | few | TRBD2 | TGTGCCAGCAGCTTGGCCCCTGGGACTAGTGGCTACAATGAGCAGTTCTTC | CASSLAPGTSGYNEQFF
TRBJ1-1 | TRBV4-3 | few | . | TGCGCCAGCAGCCAAGATCCCCAGATGAACACTGAAGCTTTCTTT | CASSQDPQMNTEAFF
TRBJ2-1 | TRBV5-1 | few | . | TGCGCCAGCAGATCGTCCGGGACAAACAATGAGCAGTTCTTC | CASRSSGTNNEQFF
TRBJ2-5 | TRBV19 | few | . | TGTGCCAGTAGTAGAAAGAGCCAAGAGACCCAGTACTTC | CASSRKSQETQYF
TRBJ2-7 | TRBV30 | few | . | TGTGCCTGGAACCGAGCCTACGAGCAGTACTTC | CAWNRAYEQYF
TRBJ1-1 | TRBV5-1 | few | TRBD1 | TGCGCCAGCAGCCCGGGACAGGAAAACACTGAAGCTTTCTTT | CASSPGQENTEAFF
TRBJ1-2 | TRBV2 | few | . | TGTGCCAGCAGTGAAGTCGGGGGTGGCTACACCTTC | CASSEVGGGYTF
TRBJ2-5 | TRBV19 | . | . | TGTGCCAGTAGCACCCCCGGGTTCCAAGAGACCCAGTACTTC | CASSTPGFQETQYF
TRBJ2-1 | TRBV30 | . | TRBD1 | TGTGCCTGGAGTCGGACAGGGGGTGAGCAGTTCTTC | CAWSRTGGEQFF
TRBJ2-5 | TRBV18 | . | . | TGTGCCAGCTCACCACTAGGAGGGGCGGAGACCCAGTACTTC | CASSPLGGAETQYF
TRBJ2-2 | TRBV4-1 | . | . | TGCGCCAGCAGCCTCCCCGGGGGGCCCGGGGAGCTGTTTTTT | CASSLPGGPGELFF
TRBJ1-5 | TRBV7-2 | . | . | TGTGCCAGCAGCTTCGACAAAACTCAGCCCCAGCATTTT | CASSFDKTQPQHF
TRBJ2-7 | TRBV5-1 | . | TRBD1 | TGCGCCAGCAGCTCCGACAGGGTGGGGGAGCAGTACTTC | CASSSDRVGEQYF
TRBJ2-3 | TRBV18 | . | . | TGTGCCAGCTCTCGAGCGAACACAGATACGCAGTATTTT | CASSRANTDTQYF
TRBJ1-5 | TRBV7-8 | few | TRBD1 | TGTGCCAGCAGCCCCAAGGGACAGCTCTTCAATCAGCCCCAGCATTTT | CASSPKGQLFNQPQHF
TRBJ1-2 | TRBV27 | few | . | TGTGCCAGCAGTTTCGACAAGAACTATGGCTACACCTTC | CASSFDKNYGYTF
TRBJ1-1 | TRBV4-1 | . | TRBD1 | TGCGCCAGCAGCCTGACAGGGTCTCAGGACACTGAAGCTTTCTTT | CASSLTGSQDTEAFF
TRBJ2-2 | TRBV11-2 | . | . | TGTGCCAGCAGCCCGACGTCGGAGGTCGGGGAGCTGTTTTTT | CASSPTSEVGELFF
TRBJ1-1 | TRBV11-3 | . | . | TGTGCCAGCAGCCAAGGGGTGAACACTGAAGCTTTCTTT | CASSQGVNTEAFF
TRBJ2-7 | TRBV18 | once | TRBD1 | TGTGCCAGCTCACCTTGGGACAGCACCTACGAGCAGTACTTC | CASSPWDSTYEQYF
TRBJ2-7 | TRBV6-5 | few | TRBD1 | TGTGCCAGCAGTTACCAGGGACAGGGAGCCTACGAGCAGTACTTC | CASSYQGQGAYEQYF
TRBJ2-5 | TRBV9 | . | . | TGTGCCAGCAGCGTAGCAGTGTCCGGAGGGACCCAGTACTTC | CASSVAVSGGTQYF
TRBJ2-1 | TRBV7-9 | . | . | TGTGCCAGCAGCCCCAAACTAGGCACCTACAATGAGCAGTTCTTC | CASSPKLGTYNEQFF
TRBJ2-1 | TRBV11-3 | . | . | TGTGCCAGCAGCTTAGGGACTGGAAATGAGCAGTTCTTC | CASSLGTGNEQFF
TRBJ2-1 | TRBV6-5 | . | . | TGTGCCAGCTCCTTTACTCGCAGGGATGAGCAGTTCTTC | CASSFTRRDEQFF
TRBJ1-4 | TRBV7-9 | few | . | TGTGCCAGCAGCCCATTGGGAGGCTTTAATGAAAAACTGTTTTTT | CASSPLGGFNEKLFF
TRBJ2-7 | TRBV11-2 | . | TRBD1 | TGTGCCAGCAGCTTAGTAGGGACAGGGGGACACGAGCAGTACTTC | CASSLVGTGGHEQYF
TRBJ2-5 | TRBV7-2 | . | . | TGTGCCAGCAGCTTAGCCCTAGAGACCCAGTACTTC | CASSLALETQYF
TRBJ1-2 | TRBV9 | few | . | TGTGCCAGCAGCGTAGGCAGGGGATATGGCTACACCTTC | CASSVGRGYGYTF
TRBJ2-1 | TRBV27 | . | . | TGTGCCAGCAGCCTATATACCCAATCTTACAATGAGCAGTTCTTC | CASSLYTQSYNEQFF
TRBJ2-7 | TRBV28 | few | TRBD1 | TGTGCCAGCAGTCTCTTACCCGGGACAGGGTGGAACGAGCAGTACTTC | CASSLLPGTGWNEQYF
TRBJ1-1 | TRBV29-1 | few | . | TGCAGCGTTGACTACGAAGCTTTCTTT | CSVDYEAFF
TRBJ2-1 | TRBV5-4 | . | . | TGTGCCAGCAGCTTGGAAACCGGGAATGAGCAGTTCTTC | CASSLETGNEQFF
TRBJ2-3 | TRBV6-1 | few | . | TGTGCCAGCAGGGGGAGGACAGATACGCAGTATTTT | CASRGRTDTQYF
TRBJ2-5 | TRBV19 | few | . | TGTGCCAGTGGTCCAGGGCATCAAGACGGGGAGACCCAGTACTTC | CASGPGHQDGETQYF
TRBJ2-7 | TRBV4-3 | few | TRBD2 | TGCGCCAGCTTGGTTAGCGGGCTTTACGAGCAGTACTTC | CASLVSGLYEQYF
TRBJ2-7 | TRBV18 | . | . | TGTGCCAGCTCCCGGGACAACGGCTACGAGCAGTACTTC | CASSRDNGYEQYF
TRBJ2-5 | TRBV5-1 | few | TRBD1 | TGCGCCAGCAGAGGACAGGGTGGAGAGACCCAGTACTTC | CASRGQGGETQYF
TRBJ2-7 | TRBV7-2 | . | TRBD2 | TGTGCCAGCAGCTCCCCAGCGGGGGGCTTCTACGAGCAGTACTTC | CASSSPAGGFYEQYF
TRBJ2-2 | TRBV6-5 | few | . | TGTGCCTCCCGGCGGGCAGTTAACACCGGGGAGCTGTTTTTT | CASRRAVNTGELFF
TRBJ2-3 | TRBV28 | few | . | TGTGCCAGCAGTACTCCAAGCACAGATACGCAGTATTTT | CASSTPSTDTQYF
TRBJ1-2 | TRBV7-2 | . | . | TGTGCCAGCAGCTTAGTAGCAGGGAACTATGGCTACACCTTC | CASSLVAGNYGYTF
TRBJ2-6 | TRBV7-9 | . | TRBD1 | TGTGCCAGCAGTGGAGCAGGGGGCTTCCCTGGGGCCAACGTCCTGACTTTC | CASSGAGGFPGANVLTF
TRBJ2-1 | TRBV2 | few | TRBD1 | TGTGCCAGCAGCGACAGGGGGACCCACAATGAGCAGTTCTTC | CASSDRGTHNEQFF
TRBJ1-1 | TRBV30 | . | . | TGTGCCTGGAGTGTACAGGTCGACACTGAAGCTTTCTTT | CAWSVQVDTEAFF
TRBJ2-1 | TRBV6-5 | few | . | TGTGCCAGCAGCCGAGGTGGGAATGAGCAGTTCTTC | CASSRGGNEQFF
TRBJ1-2 | TRBV27 | . | . | TGTGCCAGCAGGGGCGGACTGGGTCGGGGCTACACCTTC | CASRGGLGRGYTF
TRBJ2-5 | TRBV5-6 | few | . | TGTGCCAGCAGCCTCGGGAGCCAAGAGACCCAGTACTTC | CASSLGSQETQYF